This TCR beta chain stems from a study of T cells after yellow fever vaccination. Germline assignment: CDR1 LGHDT and CDR2 YNNKEL (reference sequence). Germline trimming cut 3 bases from V and 5 bases from J; bases unmatched to any gene: 6. The CDR3 is 16 residues long. The authors made TCR cDNA by 5'RACE template switching, adding a universal primer site and UMIs. TCRdb re-derived calls from the 5' RACE reads in MiXCR, one entry per CDR3 protein. The table shows approximately 350,000 distinct CDR3 sequences, with under 14% occurring only once. This clonotype occurred a few times. The target antigen is unknown. General observations from the study: The booster response re-showed most primary clones: around 95% CD4, more than 70% CD8. Compared with primary, the secondary response was weaker and peaked at day 5, not 15.

The specimen was PBMCs, collected on the day of the first yellow fever vaccination. This TCR was sampled from a man younger than 30 who received the YFV17D yellow fever vaccine. V usage is TRBV3-1 and J usage is TRBJ2-2; 10 nucleotides line up with TRBD1. CDR3 nucleotides: TGTGCCAGCAGCCATGAGGACAGGGGGGGAACCGGGGAGCTGTTTTTT. This codes for CASSHEDRGGTGELFF.